This entry describes one T cell receptor (beta chain). Antigen unknown. This sample was included in a study of T-cell reconstitution after alpha-beta-depleted transplantation in children. Findings and limits, study-wide: After transplant, at about two months, alpha-beta T cells were reportedly derived from several hundred expanded graft clones. Where some patients showed high TCRbeta diversity at day 60, it came from recipient T cells and thymic progenitors that had survived. T cells produced anew were the main source of T-cell counts and diversity one year after transplant.

The library targeted TCRbeta and was prepared with unique molecular identifiers. TCRdb used MiXCR to reprocess the PCR reads, holding one entry per CDR3 protein. The sample comprises more than 400,000 distinct CDR3 sequences, about 10% of which are singletons, and approximately 14% rests with the top ten. Deletions cut 5 bases from V and 4 bases from J, with 15 bases between. Germline loops: CDR1 SGHTA, CDR2 FQGNSA. The CDR3 covers 15 residues. The receptor's source is a female patient aged 2-9 years who had a stem cell transplant for aplastic anemia, so the T cells may come from the graft donor. The sequencing used PBMCs, mostly from graft donor cells, collected 180 days after TCRalphabeta/CD19-depleted stem cell transplant. This chain links TRBV7-2 with TRBJ2-1; D is possibly TRBD1 (5 bases). The CDR3 loop reads CASSITGGTYNEQFF. The CDR3 nucleotides read TGTGCCAGCAGCATTACAGGCGGAACGTACAATGAGCAGTTCTTC.